This T cell receptor beta chain was profiled in a study of blood T cell repertoires in COVID-19. Across the study: Material from acute and convalescent COVID-19 was sourced from the United States, Italy and Spain.

Residents of about two dozen US areas, aged about 18 to 95 years, made up the participants. Profiling relied on immunoSEQ multiplex PCR, and the TCRdb table lists in-frame clones only, not all of them. Among roughly 370,000 clones listed, 87% were seen once. Per the germline V gene, CDR1 is SGHRS and CDR2 is YFSETQ. Trimming removed 4 bases from V and 0 bases from J, with 19 bases in between. The CDR3 contains 18 residues. The sequence derives from a woman between 45 and 65 years old who had recovered from COVID-19. Sample: PBMCs or T cells enriched from blood (not recorded which). This chain connects TRBV5-1 to TRBJ1-4, with D perhaps TRBD1 (6 bases). The CDR3: CASSSGQSTSATNEKLFF. The CDR3 bases are TGCGCCAGCAGCAGCGGACAGTCGACCTCTGCAACTAATGAAAAACTGTTTTTT.